This T cell receptor (beta chain) comes out of a study of cytomegalovirus exposure and HLA in healthy donors. Vbeta (60) and Jbeta (13) primers were used in the PCR. Sequencing was performed with immunoSEQ multiplex PCR; in TCRdb, only in-frame clones are kept and a portion is missing. The repertoire includes under 200,000 clones, nearly 80% of them detected once, and around 15% sits in the top ten. The germline V and J ends were trimmed by 3 bases and 4 bases, with 10 bases remaining between them. The CDR3 is 14 amino acids. Germline CDR1 is SEHNR and CDR2 is FQNEAQ (reference sequence). This TCR was sampled from a man aged 45-60 years in good health and CMV-seropositive. The sequencing sample was made of PBMCs. This rearrangement joins TRBV7-9 to TRBJ2-1; D not certain. The CDR3 region has the DNA TGTGCCAGCAGCTTGAGCGTATCTTACAATGAGCAGTTCTTC. It translates to CASSLSVSYNEQFF.